The clone carrying this T cell receptor (beta chain) has a handful of counts. Its specificity is not known. Researchers ran the PCR with 60 Vbeta and 13 Jbeta primers. The assay was immunoSEQ multiplex PCR, and TCRdb's table has in-frame clones only and misses some. The table shows approximately 90,000 clones, with around 73% occurring only once. The sample comes from a study of cytomegalovirus exposure and HLA in healthy donors. Broader study findings: CMV serostatus alone was available as immune exposure information.

Trimming left V 0 bases short and J 4 bases short, with 19 bases between. Germline CDR1 is SGDLS and CDR2 is YYNGEE. CDR3 size: 17 residues. The clonotype was recovered from a man between 40 and 49 years old in good health and CMV-seronegative. This sequence joins TRBV9 and TRBJ1-1, with D perhaps matching TRBD1 (6 bases). The sequenced sample consisted of PBMCs. The CDR3 bases are TGTGCCAGCAGCGTAGATCCTCCGTCAGGGGCAATCACTGAAGCTTTCTTT. This translates into CASSVDPPSGAITEAFF.